This is a list of T cell receptor beta chains from one sample in a study of identical twins. TCRdb re-analysed the 5' RACE reads in MiXCR, keeping a single row per CDR3 protein. In the table there are 400,000 to 600,000 distinct CDR3 sequences, 20% to 25% of which are singletons. The data were also submitted as part of a second study, on yellow fever vaccine responses in identical twins.

The sequencing sample was made of CD4+ T cells sorted from blood. Receptors originate from a woman aged 18-29 years in good health. Each CDR3 is given without its conserved first and last residue. Each record gives: CDR3 protein, V gene, J gene.

CDR3aa: ASSSQTGSPEAF; v_gene: TRBV12-3/TRBV12-4; j_gene: TRBJ1-1
CDR3aa: ASSGRAGGAHEQF; v_gene: TRBV11-3; j_gene: TRBJ2-1
CDR3aa: ASSFQTAGYGYT; v_gene: TRBV5-1; j_gene: TRBJ1-2
CDR3aa: ASSREGQRVGSLH; v_gene: TRBV9; j_gene: TRBJ1-6
CDR3aa: ASSLRGAHYEQY; v_gene: TRBV12-3/TRBV12-4; j_gene: TRBJ2-7
CDR3aa: SGEEYNEQF; v_gene: TRBV20-1; j_gene: TRBJ2-1
CDR3aa: AISTTVNTEAF; v_gene: TRBV10-3; j_gene: TRBJ1-1
CDR3aa: ASQRGDLSEAF; v_gene: TRBV12-3/TRBV12-4; j_gene: TRBJ1-1
CDR3aa: ASSQVGASYNEQF; v_gene: TRBV4-1; j_gene: TRBJ2-1
CDR3aa: AISTGQGLY; v_gene: TRBV10-3; j_gene: TRBJ2-7
CDR3aa: ASTTLGNTNTGELF; v_gene: TRBV28; j_gene: TRBJ2-2
CDR3aa: SAPFYGYT; v_gene: TRBV20-1; j_gene: TRBJ1-2
CDR3aa: ASSLQQRGVLKSSYNEQF; v_gene: TRBV11-2; j_gene: TRBJ2-1
CDR3aa: ASSWGTSGGPAKNIQY; v_gene: TRBV12-3/TRBV12-4; j_gene: TRBJ2-4
CDR3aa: ASSLASGGGTDTQY; v_gene: TRBV11-2; j_gene: TRBJ2-3
CDR3aa: ASGTENWTKQF; v_gene: TRBV5-1; j_gene: TRBJ2-1
CDR3aa: ASSFLLTGRGRSNTGELF; v_gene: TRBV11-2; j_gene: TRBJ2-2
CDR3aa: ASSRNRGATNYGYT; v_gene: TRBV3-1; j_gene: TRBJ1-2
CDR3aa: ATSEGGAKNIQY; v_gene: TRBV24-1; j_gene: TRBJ2-4
CDR3aa: ASREAVGQPQH; v_gene: TRBV28; j_gene: TRBJ1-5
CDR3aa: ASSPRTTPSTQY; v_gene: TRBV7-2; j_gene: TRBJ2-5
CDR3aa: SVVDRRYNEQF; v_gene: TRBV29-1; j_gene: TRBJ2-1
CDR3aa: ASSPQVGYNEQF; v_gene: TRBV3-1; j_gene: TRBJ2-1
CDR3aa: ASSVGGRAQVRQF; v_gene: TRBV9; j_gene: TRBJ2-1
CDR3aa: ASSSAAIYGYT; v_gene: TRBV7-2; j_gene: TRBJ1-2
CDR3aa: ASSQGLVQETQY; v_gene: TRBV3-1; j_gene: TRBJ2-5
CDR3aa: SARAPPGQGYQETQY; v_gene: TRBV20-1; j_gene: TRBJ2-5
CDR3aa: ASGGTGENEQF; v_gene: TRBV2; j_gene: TRBJ2-1
CDR3aa: ASSRPDRSSYEQY; v_gene: TRBV28; j_gene: TRBJ2-7
CDR3aa: ASSAHSGGETQY; v_gene: TRBV28; j_gene: TRBJ2-5
CDR3aa: ASSLQAYEKLF; v_gene: TRBV12-3/TRBV12-4; j_gene: TRBJ1-4
CDR3aa: ATREDSNYGYT; v_gene: TRBV5-1; j_gene: TRBJ1-2
CDR3aa: ASSLFNTGELF; v_gene: TRBV28; j_gene: TRBJ2-2
CDR3aa: ASSLQDSYEQY; v_gene: TRBV4-1; j_gene: TRBJ2-7
CDR3aa: SARPHGQLSYNEQF; v_gene: TRBV20-1; j_gene: TRBJ2-1
CDR3aa: SAESRGRIVTEAF; v_gene: TRBV20-1; j_gene: TRBJ1-1
CDR3aa: ASSAGLYTDTQY; v_gene: TRBV12-3/TRBV12-4; j_gene: TRBJ2-3
CDR3aa: ASSLVGGGDEQF; v_gene: TRBV7-9; j_gene: TRBJ2-1
CDR3aa: ASNRGLSNSPLH; v_gene: TRBV12-3/TRBV12-4; j_gene: TRBJ1-6
CDR3aa: ASSKVYRGLAGRSSYNEQF; v_gene: TRBV21-1; j_gene: TRBJ2-1
CDR3aa: ASSPPKAAEQF; v_gene: TRBV12-3/TRBV12-4; j_gene: TRBJ2-1